This TCR beta chain appears in the sequencing data of a study of blood T cell repertoires in COVID-19. Study summary: T cells, B-cell-depleted T cells, or PBMCs supplied cDNA or gDNA.

Germline values: CDR1 SGDLS, CDR2 YYNGEE. This CDR3 has 17 residues. V lost 0 bases and J lost 7; bases outside the gene matches: 12. Using immunoSEQ multiplex PCR, the repertoire was profiled, and TCRdb retains in-frame clones only, with some absent. The sample lists about 40,000 clones, about 82% occurring once. This TCR was sampled from a man aged 50-60 years with active COVID-19. Material for sequencing was peripheral blood. The chain is built from TRBV9 and TRBJ2-1; 8 bases are a match to TRBD2. The CDR3 sequence is CASSVGSASGSRNEQFF. The CDR3 bases are TGTGCCAGCAGCGTAGGGAGCGCCAGCGGGAGTAGAAATGAGCAGTTCTTC.